Detailed here is one T cell receptor beta chain. The sample belongs to a study of blood T cell repertoires in COVID-19. The protocol was immunoSEQ multiplex PCR, while the TCRdb copy is restricted to in-frame clones and leaves out a portion. The sample contains under 200,000 clones, approximately 87% of which appear only once. Germline CDR1 reads MNHEY; CDR2 reads SMNVEV (reference sequence). V lost 3 bases to trimming and J lost 5 bases; unmatched junction nucleotides: 5. This CDR3 contains 14 residues. This chain uses TRBV27 with TRBJ2-3; 7 bases are a match to TRBD2. The sequence was obtained from a woman in her sixties or seventies with acute or convalescent COVID-19. Specimen: peripheral blood. The CDR3 spells CASSFLGGQDTQYF. The CDR3, as DNA: TGTGCCAGCAGTTTTTTGGGAGGGCAAGATACGCAGTATTTT.